This T cell receptor (beta chain) emerged from a study of T cell repertoires in cytomegalovirus infection. TCRdb itself ran the reads through MiXCR, one entry per CDR3 protein. The data contain about 830,000 distinct CDR3 sequences, about 31% of them singletons. The ends were cut back, 0 bases at V and 0 bases at J, with 9 bases in the middle. The CDR3 sequence is 16 residues long. Germline V gives CDR1 MNHEY, CDR2 SVGEGT. Notes on the study in general: CMV-specific TCR beta clonotypes restricted by HLA-C were the ones dominating the ex vivo response. Based on cumulative public TCR beta family frequency, carriers of CMV plus the relevant HLA were identified.

Ten or more counts support this clonotype. What it recognizes is unknown. This clonotype was obtained from a human donor in good health (CMV status not recorded). Some clones in this sample may be carry-over from other donors' samples. The chain links TRBV6-2 or TRBV6-3 to TRBJ1-5; no firm D call. The sample consisted of cultured CD8+ T cells from PBMCs, taken from culture after CMV antigen stimulation. The CDR3 here is CASSYSMEGSNQPQHF. Written as DNA, the CDR3 is TGTGCCAGCAGTTACTCGATGGAGGGTAGCAATCAGCCCCAGCATTTT.